This T cell receptor (beta chain) was recorded in a study of shared clonotypes between healthy human individuals. Comments on this clone: This sample also contains other DNA sequences that code for the same CDR3.

Generated by immunoSEQ multiplex PCR, the TCRdb table keeps only in-frame clones and is missing some. The data contain some 450,000 clones, about 74% of them singletons. The sequenced material came from PBMCs. The receptor was isolated from a woman in her 40s in good health. Some clones in this sample may be carry-over from other donors' samples.

CDR3 nucleotides: TGTGCCAGCAGCTTAAAATACGAGCAGTACTTC. Translating it yields CASSLKYEQYF. The V and J genes are TRBV7-2 and TRBJ2-7; D gene ambiguous. The CDR3 consists of 11 residues. Germline V gives CDR1 SGHTA, CDR2 FQGNSA. Trimming cost V 2 bases and J 4 bases, with 3 bases left between them.